This TCR beta chain appears in the sequencing data of a study of T cells in women clearing cervical HPV infection. Study-level information: Case blood drawn at lesion detection; control blood after infection cleared.

The CDR3 runs 13 residues. The germline V gene has CDR1 SGHTA and CDR2 FQGTGA. V was cut by 3 bases and J by 0 bases, with 3 bases left in between. Clones were sequenced by immunoSEQ multiplex PCR, and TCRdb holds only the in-frame ones, with some missing. This listing includes around 38,000 clones. On this clone itself: The read ends 3 residues shy of where the CDR3 ends; the end is completed using the germline J gene.

The sample taken for sequencing was blood buffy coat. The J gene is TRBJ2-1, the V gene TRBV7-3, with D unresolved. The clonotype was recovered from a woman between 18 and 69 years old with a cervical HPV16 infection that either progressed to CIN3+ or cleared (not recorded which). The covered CDR3 bases are TGTGCCAGCAGCTTGGCCTCCTACAATGAG. Its protein product is CASSLASYNE. The complete CDR3 protein is CASSLASYNEQFF.